This TCR beta chain originates from a study of blood T cell repertoires in COVID-19. Overall study context: Sites in the United States, Italy and Spain provided acute and convalescent COVID-19 samples. Sources were T cells, B-cell-depleted T cells, or PBMCs; the material itself was cDNA or gDNA.

In the original processing: Counts of nucleated cells, estimated from reference gene primer amplification, were obtained. The table came from immunoSEQ multiplex PCR; TCRdb's copy has only in-frame clones and leaves some out. V, J and clone size are taken as reported in that table, and D and trimming were inferred from the DNA itself. The repertoire has about 210,000 clones, 80% to 90% of them found once; the top ten carry 6.2%. Note on this clone: One end of the junction does not line up with germline, which may come from a read error.

Germline V lookup: CDR1 LNHDA, CDR2 SQIVND (reference sequence). This CDR3 is 14 amino acids long. The clonotype originates from a man aged 55 to 70 who had recovered from COVID-19. Sequencing was carried out using peripheral blood. J is TRBJ2-7 and V is TRBV19; possible D gene TRBD2, 5 bases. CDR3 sequence (DNA): TGTGCCAGTAGTGGCACACCGGGGAATGGGCCATTTTCCTTC. It translates to CASSGTPGNGPFSF.